A few counts support the clone carrying this T cell receptor (beta chain). Its antigen is still unknown. The second PCR ran about 7 to 12 cycles with a sample-barcoded 5' primer and J-beta primers. TCRdb re-called the 5' RACE reads with MiXCR, one entry per CDR3 protein. The data show over 600,000 distinct CDR3 sequences, with roughly 46% seen just once and about a sixth held by the top ten. This sample was taken from a study of blood T cells in healthy people across ages. Study-level findings and limits: What prevented conclusive comparison of naive and antigen-experienced cells was that PBMCs were unsorted. The fall in TCR beta diversity per million T cells was roughly linear with age.

Per sample, at least 6 micrograms of total RNA were extracted. Germline CDR1 is KGHDR and CDR2 is SFDVKD. CDR3 size: 17 residues. V lost 5 bases and J lost 2; bases outside the gene matches: 10. The TCR was taken from a man aged 80 or over in good health. The sample was blood. The gene calls are TRBV24-1 and TRBJ2-3; 9 nucleotides line up with TRBD2. CDR3 nucleotides: TGTGCCACCAGTGCCCAGTCGACTAGCGGAGACACAGATACGCAGTATTTT. Translated: CATSAQSTSGDTDTQYF.